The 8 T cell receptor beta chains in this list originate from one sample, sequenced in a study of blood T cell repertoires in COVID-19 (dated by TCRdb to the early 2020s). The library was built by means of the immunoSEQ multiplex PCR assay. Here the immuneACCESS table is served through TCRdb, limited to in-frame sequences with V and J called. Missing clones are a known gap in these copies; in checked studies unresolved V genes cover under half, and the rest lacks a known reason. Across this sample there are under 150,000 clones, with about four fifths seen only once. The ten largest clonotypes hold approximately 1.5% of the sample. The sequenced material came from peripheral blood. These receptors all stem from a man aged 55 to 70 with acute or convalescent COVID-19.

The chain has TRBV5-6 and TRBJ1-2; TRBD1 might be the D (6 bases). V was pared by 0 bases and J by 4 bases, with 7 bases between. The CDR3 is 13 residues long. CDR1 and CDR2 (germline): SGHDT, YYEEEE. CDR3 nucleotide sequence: TGTGCCAGCAGCTTGGGCAGGGGCTATGGCTACACCTTC. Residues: CASSLGRGYGYTF.

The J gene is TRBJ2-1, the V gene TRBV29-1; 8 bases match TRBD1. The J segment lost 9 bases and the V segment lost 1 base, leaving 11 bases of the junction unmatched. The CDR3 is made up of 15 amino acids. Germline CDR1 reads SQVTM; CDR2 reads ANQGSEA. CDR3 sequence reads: CSVEVFTGGFLEQFF. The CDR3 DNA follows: TGCAGCGTTGAAGTTTTTACAGGGGGTTTCCTTGAGCAGTTCTTC.

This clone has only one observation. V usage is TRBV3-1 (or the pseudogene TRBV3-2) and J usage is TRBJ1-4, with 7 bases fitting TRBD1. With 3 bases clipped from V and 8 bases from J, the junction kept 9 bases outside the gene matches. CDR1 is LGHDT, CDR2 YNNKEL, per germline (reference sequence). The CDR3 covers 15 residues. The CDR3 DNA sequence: TGTGCCAGCAGCCATACGGACAGGTTCGGGGAAAAACTGTTTTTT. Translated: CASSHTDRFGEKLFF.

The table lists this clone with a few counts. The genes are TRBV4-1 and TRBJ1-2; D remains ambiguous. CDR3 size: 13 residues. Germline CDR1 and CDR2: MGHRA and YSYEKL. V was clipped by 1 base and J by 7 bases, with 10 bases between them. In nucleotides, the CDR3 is TGCGCCAGCAGCCAAGGGCGGGGTAGTGGCTACACCTTC. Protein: CASSQGRGSGYTF.

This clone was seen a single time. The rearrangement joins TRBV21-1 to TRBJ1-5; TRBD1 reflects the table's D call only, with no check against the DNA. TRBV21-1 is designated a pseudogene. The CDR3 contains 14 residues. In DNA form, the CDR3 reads TGTGCCAGCAGCAAAGCTATCCAGTTTGAGCCCCAGCATTTT. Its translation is CASSKAIQFEPQHF.

CDR3: CASSYDIDLTEAFF. CDR3 DNA: TGTGCCAGCAGTTATGACATAGACCTCACTGAAGCTTTCTTT. The rearrangement uses TRBV6-5 and TRBJ1-1, with D hard to call. V lost 3 bases and J 4 bases, leaving 12 bases between the germline ends. Germline assignment: CDR1 MNHEY and CDR2 SVGAGI. The CDR3 is made up of 14 amino acids.

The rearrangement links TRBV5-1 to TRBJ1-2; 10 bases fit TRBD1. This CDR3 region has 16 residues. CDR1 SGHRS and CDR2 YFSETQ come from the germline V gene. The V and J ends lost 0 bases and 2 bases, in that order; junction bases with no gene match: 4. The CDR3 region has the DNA TGCGCCAGCAGCTTGGGACAGGGGGCCTCCAACTATGGCTACACCTTC. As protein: CASSLGQGASNYGYTF.

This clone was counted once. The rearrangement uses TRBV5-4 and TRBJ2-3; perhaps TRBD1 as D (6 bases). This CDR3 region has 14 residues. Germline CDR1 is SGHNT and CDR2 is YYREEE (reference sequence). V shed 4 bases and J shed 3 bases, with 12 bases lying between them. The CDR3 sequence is CASSRTQGTDTQYF. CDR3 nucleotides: TGTGCCAGCAGCAGGACCCAGGGGACAGATACGCAGTATTTT.